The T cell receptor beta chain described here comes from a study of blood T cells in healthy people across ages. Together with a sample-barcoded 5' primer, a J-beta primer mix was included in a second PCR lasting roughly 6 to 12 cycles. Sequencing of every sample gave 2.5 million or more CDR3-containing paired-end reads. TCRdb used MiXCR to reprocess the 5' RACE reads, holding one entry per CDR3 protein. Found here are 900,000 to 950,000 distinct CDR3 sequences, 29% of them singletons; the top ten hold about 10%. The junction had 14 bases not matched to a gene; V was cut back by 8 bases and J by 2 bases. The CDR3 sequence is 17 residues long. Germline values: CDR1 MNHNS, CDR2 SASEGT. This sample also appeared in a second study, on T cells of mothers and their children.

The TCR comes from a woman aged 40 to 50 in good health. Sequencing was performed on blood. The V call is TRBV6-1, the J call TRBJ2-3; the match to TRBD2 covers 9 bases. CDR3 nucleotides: TGTGCCAGCGGTAGAAGTAGCGGGGGTGCCCCCACAGATACGCAGTATTTT. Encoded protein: CASGRSSGGAPTDTQYF.